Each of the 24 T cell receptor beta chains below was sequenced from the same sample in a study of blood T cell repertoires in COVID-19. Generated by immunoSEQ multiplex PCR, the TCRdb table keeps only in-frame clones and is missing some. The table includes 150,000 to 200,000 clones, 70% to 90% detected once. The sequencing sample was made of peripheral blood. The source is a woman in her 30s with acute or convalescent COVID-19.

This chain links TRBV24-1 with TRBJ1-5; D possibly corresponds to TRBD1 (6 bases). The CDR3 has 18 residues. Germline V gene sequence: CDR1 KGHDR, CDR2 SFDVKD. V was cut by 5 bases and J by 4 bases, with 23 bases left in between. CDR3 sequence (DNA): TGTGCCACCAGTGGACAGGACTTCACATGGGGTCCTAATCAGCCCCAGCATTTT. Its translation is CATSGQDFTWGPNQPQHF.

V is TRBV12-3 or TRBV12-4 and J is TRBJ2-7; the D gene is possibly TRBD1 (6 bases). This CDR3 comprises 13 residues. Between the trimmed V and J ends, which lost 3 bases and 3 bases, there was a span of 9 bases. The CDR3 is CASSFGTNYEQYF. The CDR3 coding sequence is TGTGCCAGCAGTTTTGGGACAAACTACGAGCAGTACTTC.

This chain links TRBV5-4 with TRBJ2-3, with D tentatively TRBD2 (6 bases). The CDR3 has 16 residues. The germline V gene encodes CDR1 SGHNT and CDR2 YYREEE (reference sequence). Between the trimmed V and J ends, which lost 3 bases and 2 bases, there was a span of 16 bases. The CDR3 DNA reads TGTGCCAGCAGCTCCCGACCGACTAGATTCACAGATACGCAGTATTTT. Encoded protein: CASSSRPTRFTDTQYF.

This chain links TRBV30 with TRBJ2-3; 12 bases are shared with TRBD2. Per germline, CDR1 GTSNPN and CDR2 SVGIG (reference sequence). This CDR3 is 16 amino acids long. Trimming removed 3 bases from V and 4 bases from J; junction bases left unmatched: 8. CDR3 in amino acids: CAWSPGGLAGSDTQYF. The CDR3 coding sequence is TGTGCCTGGAGCCCAGGGGGACTAGCGGGTTCAGATACGCAGTATTTT. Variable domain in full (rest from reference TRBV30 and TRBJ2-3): SQTIHQWPATLVQPVGSPLSLECTVEGTSNPNLYWYRQAAGRGLQLLFYSVGIGQISSEVPQNLSASRPQDRQFILSSKKLLLSDSGFYLCAWSPGGLAGSDTQYFGPGTRLTVL.

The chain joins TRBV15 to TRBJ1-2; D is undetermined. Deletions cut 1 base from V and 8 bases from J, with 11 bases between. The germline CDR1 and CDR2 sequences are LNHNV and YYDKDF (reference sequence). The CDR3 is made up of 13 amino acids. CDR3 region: CATSRGQSYGYTF. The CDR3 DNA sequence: TGTGCCACCAGCAGAGGGCAAAGTTACGGCTACACCTTC.

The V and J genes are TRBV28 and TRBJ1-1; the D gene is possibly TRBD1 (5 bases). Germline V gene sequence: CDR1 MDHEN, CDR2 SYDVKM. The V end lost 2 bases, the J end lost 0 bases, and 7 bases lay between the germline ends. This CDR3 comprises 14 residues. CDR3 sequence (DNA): TGTGCCAGCAGTTTACCAGGGATGAACACTGAAGCTTTCTTT. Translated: CASSLPGMNTEAFF.

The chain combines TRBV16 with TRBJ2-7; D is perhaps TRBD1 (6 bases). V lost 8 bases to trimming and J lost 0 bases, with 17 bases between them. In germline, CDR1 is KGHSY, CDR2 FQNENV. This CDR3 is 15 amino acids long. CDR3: CASCESGQLSYEQYF. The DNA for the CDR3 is TGTGCCAGCTGCGAATCAGGACAGCTCTCCTACGAGCAGTACTTC.

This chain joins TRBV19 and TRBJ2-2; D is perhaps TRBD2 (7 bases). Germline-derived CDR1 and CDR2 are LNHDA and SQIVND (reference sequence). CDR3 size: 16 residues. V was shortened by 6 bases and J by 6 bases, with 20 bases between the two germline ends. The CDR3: CASSHLWGGRSGELFF. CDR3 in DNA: TGTGCCAGTAGCCACCTTTGGGGGGGGCGGTCCGGGGAGCTGTTTTTT. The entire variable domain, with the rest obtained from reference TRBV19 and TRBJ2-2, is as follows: DGGITQSPKYLFRKEGQNVTLSCEQNLNHDAMYWYRQDPGQGLRLIYYSQIVNDFQKGDIAEGYSVSREKKESFPLTVTSAQKNPTAFYLCASSHLWGGRSGELFFGEGSRLTVL.

For the CDR3, the DNA is TGTGCCAGCAGTGACTCGGGGAGTAGTAGGGATACGCAGTATTTT. Amino acid sequence: CASSDSGSSRDTQYF. The chain carries TRBV6-4 and TRBJ2-3; D perhaps matches TRBD2 (5 bases). This CDR3 comprises 15 residues. From germline, CDR1 is MRHNA and CDR2 SNTAGT. V shed 0 bases and J shed 6 bases, with 13 bases lying between them.

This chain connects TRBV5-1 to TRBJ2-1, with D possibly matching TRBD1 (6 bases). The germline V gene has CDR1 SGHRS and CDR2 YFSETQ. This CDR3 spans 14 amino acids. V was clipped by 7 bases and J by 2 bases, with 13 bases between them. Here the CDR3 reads CASLRDTAYNEQFF. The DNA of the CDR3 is TGCGCCAGCCTTCGGGACACGGCCTACAATGAGCAGTTCTTC.

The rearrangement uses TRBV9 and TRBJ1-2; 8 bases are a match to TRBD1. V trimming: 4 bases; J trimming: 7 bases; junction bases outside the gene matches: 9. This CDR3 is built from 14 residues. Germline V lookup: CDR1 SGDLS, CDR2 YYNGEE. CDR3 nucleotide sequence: TGTGCCAGCAGCCCCTCCGGGACAGGATCTGGCTACACCTTC. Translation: CASSPSGTGSGYTF.

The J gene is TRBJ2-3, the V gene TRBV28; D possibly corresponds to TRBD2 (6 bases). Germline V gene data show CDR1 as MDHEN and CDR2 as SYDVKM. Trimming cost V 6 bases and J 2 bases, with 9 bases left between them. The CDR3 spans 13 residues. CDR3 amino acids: CASRRDSTDTQYF. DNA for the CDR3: TGTGCCAGCAGGCGGGACTCCACAGATACGCAGTATTTT.

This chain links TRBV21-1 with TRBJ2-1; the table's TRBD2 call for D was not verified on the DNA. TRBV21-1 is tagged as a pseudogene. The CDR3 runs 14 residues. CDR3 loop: CASCVGGLYNEQFF. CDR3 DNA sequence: TGTGCCAGCTGCGTGGGAGGCCTATACAATGAGCAGTTCTTC.

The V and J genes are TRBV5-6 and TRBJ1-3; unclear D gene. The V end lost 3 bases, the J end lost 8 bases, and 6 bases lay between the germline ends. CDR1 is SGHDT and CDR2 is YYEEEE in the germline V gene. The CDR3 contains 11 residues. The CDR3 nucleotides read TGTGCCAGCAGCTCGGTAGACACCATATATTTT. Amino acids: CASSSVDTIYF.

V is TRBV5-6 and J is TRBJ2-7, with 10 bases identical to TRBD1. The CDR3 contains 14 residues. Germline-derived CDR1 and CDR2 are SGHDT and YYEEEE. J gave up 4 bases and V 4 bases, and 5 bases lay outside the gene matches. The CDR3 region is CASSNRDRGYEQYF. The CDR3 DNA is TGTGCCAGCAGCAACCGGGACAGGGGATACGAGCAGTACTTC. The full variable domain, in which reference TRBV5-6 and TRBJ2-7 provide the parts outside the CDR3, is DAGVTQSPTHLIKTRGQQVTLRCSPKSGHDTVSWYQQALGQGPQFIFQYYEEEERQRGNFPDRFSGHQFPNYSSELNVNALLLGDSALYLCASSNRDRGYEQYFGPGTRLTVT.

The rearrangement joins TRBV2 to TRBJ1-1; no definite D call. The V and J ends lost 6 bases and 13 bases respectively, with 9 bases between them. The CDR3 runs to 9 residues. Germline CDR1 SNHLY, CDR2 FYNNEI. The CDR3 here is CASRVNIFF. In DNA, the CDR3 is TGTGCCAGCAGGGTCAACATTTTCTTT.

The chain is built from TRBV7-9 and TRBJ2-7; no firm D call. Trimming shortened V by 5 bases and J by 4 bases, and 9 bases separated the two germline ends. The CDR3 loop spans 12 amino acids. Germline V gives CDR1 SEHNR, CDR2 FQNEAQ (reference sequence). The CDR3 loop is CASSIFGYEQYF. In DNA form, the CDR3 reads TGTGCCAGCAGCATCTTCGGGTACGAGCAGTACTTC.

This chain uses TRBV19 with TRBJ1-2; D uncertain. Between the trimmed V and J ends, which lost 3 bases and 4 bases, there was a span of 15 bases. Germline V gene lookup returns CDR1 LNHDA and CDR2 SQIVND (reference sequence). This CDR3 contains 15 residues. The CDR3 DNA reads TGTGCCAGTAGTATGTGGACTCTAGGGCCCTATGGCTACACCTTC. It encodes CASSMWTLGPYGYTF.

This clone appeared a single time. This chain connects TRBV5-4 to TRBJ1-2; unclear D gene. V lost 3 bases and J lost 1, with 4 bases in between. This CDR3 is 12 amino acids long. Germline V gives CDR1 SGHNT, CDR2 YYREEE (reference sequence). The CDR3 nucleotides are TGTGCCAGCAGCTCCCGTAACTATGGCTACACCTTC. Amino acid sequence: CASSSRNYGYTF.

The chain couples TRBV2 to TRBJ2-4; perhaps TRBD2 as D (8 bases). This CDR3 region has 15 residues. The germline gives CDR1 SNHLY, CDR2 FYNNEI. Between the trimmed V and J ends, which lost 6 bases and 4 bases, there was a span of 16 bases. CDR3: CASSERGTVKNIQYF. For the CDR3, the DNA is TGTGCCAGCAGCGAGCGGGGGACAGTAAAAAACATTCAGTACTTC.

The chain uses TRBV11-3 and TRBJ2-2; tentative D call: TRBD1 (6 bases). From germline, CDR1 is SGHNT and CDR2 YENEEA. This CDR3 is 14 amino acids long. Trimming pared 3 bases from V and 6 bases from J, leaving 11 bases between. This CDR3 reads CASSFGQTAGELFF. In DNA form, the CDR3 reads TGTGCCAGCAGCTTCGGACAGACGGCCGGGGAGCTGTTTTTT.

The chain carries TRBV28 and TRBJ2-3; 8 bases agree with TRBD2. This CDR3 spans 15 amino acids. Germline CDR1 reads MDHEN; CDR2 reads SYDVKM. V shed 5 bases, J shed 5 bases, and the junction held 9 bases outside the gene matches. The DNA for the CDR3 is TGTGCCAGCAGTCCCTCGGGGGGGAGGGGAGATACGCAGTATTTT. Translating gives CASSPSGGRGDTQYF. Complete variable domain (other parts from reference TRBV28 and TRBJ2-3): DVKVTQSSRYLVKRTGEKVFLECVQDMDHENMFWYRQDPGLGLRLIYFSYDVKMKEKGDIPEGYSVSREKKERFSLILESASTNQTSMYLCASSPSGGRGDTQYFGPGTRLTVL.

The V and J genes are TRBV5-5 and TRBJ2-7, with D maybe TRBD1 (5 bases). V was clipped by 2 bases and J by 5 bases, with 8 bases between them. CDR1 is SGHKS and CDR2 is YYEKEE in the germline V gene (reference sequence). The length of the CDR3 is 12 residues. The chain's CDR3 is CASSFTGNEQYF. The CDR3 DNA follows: TGTGCCAGCAGCTTCACAGGAAACGAGCAGTACTTC.

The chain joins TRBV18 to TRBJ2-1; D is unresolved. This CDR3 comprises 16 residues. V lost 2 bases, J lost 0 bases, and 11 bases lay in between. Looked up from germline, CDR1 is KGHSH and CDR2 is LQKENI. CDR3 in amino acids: CASSPAAFSSYNEQFF. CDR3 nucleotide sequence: TGTGCCAGCTCACCAGCGGCGTTTAGCTCCTACAATGAGCAGTTCTTC.